A selection of T cell receptor beta chains follows, all from one sample in a study of patients and donors after allogeneic stem cell transplantation. TCRdb recomputed calls from the RT-PCR reads with MiXCR, one row per CDR3 protein. Among some 880,000 distinct CDR3 sequences listed, more than 15% were seen once. The sample consisted of blood, either unsorted or a sorted T cell fraction (not recorded which). The receptors originated from a human donor who was either an allogeneic HSCT recipient or a stem cell or donor lymphocyte infusion donor (not recorded which). It is not recorded whose cells these are; they may come from a transplant donor. Each CDR3 is given with its conserved first and last residue. A D gene is named only where the DNA matches it firmly. Rows may omit the clone size; those that give it use once, few, many or a size class.

clone_size	d_call	v_call	j_call	cdr3_aa	cdr3_nt
few	NA	TRBV5-1	TRBJ1-1	CASSLEGQRANTEAFF	TGCGCCAGCAGCTTGGAAGGGCAGCGGGCGAACACTGAAGCTTTCTTT
few	TRBD1	TRBV6-6	TRBJ2-7	CASSLERGQPQYF	TGTGCCAGCAGTTTAGAAAGGGGACAGCCTCAGTACTTC
few	TRBD1	TRBV20-1	TRBJ1-1	CSARPRGRGHTEAFF	TGCAGTGCTAGGCCGCGTGGCAGGGGGCACACTGAAGCTTTCTTT
NA	NA	TRBV5-1	TRBJ1-2	CASSLVTGNNGYTF	TGCGCCAGCAGCTTGGTTACAGGGAATAATGGCTACACCTTC
few	NA	TRBV7-2	TRBJ2-2	CASSFSQRIGGELFF	TGTGCCAGCAGCTTTTCACAGAGAATCGGCGGGGAGCTGTTTTTT
NA	NA	TRBV5-1	TRBJ1-1	CASSLDAQNTEAFF	TGCGCCAGCAGCTTGGACGCCCAGAACACTGAAGCTTTCTTT
few	NA	TRBV5-6	TRBJ2-1	CASSLARNGRDEQFF	TGTGCCAGCAGCTTGGCTAGAAACGGAAGGGATGAGCAGTTCTTC
few	NA	TRBV4-3	TRBJ2-7	CASSQDSGSYEQYF	TGCGCCAGCAGCCAAGATTCCGGGTCCTACGAGCAGTACTTC
NA	NA	TRBV5-6	TRBJ2-3	CASSTDLDTQYF	TGTGCCAGCAGCACGGACCTAGATACGCAGTATTTT
few	NA	TRBV19	TRBJ2-1	CASSNGVEQFF	TGTGCCAGTAGTAATGGTGTTGAGCAGTTCTTC
NA	TRBD2	TRBV10-2	TRBJ2-5	CASSDIGLAEKETQYF	TGCGCCAGCAGTGATATCGGACTAGCCGAGAAAGAGACCCAGTACTTC
NA	TRBD1	TRBV12-3/TRBV12-4	TRBJ2-2	CASSPPGQGASGELFF	TGTGCCAGCAGCCCTCCGGGACAGGGGGCCAGCGGGGAGCTGTTTTTT
NA	NA	TRBV12-5	TRBJ2-3	CASGSQGDTQYF	TGTGCTAGTGGTAGCCAGGGAGATACGCAGTATTTT
once	NA	TRBV6-1	TRBJ1-5	CASSEFPQANQPQHF	TGTGCCAGCAGTGAATTCCCACAGGCAAATCAGCCCCAGCATTTT
NA	NA	TRBV18	TRBJ2-7	CASSPLQGETYEQYF	TGTGCCAGCTCACCGCTACAGGGTGAAACCTACGAGCAGTACTTC
NA	TRBD2	TRBV6-1	TRBJ2-1	CASSESGGRARLMFF	TGTGCCAGCAGTGAATCTGGCGGGAGGGCCCGGTTGATGTTCTTC
NA	TRBD2	TRBV7-6	TRBJ2-1	CASSLVGGTSGSRNEQFF	TGTGCCAGCAGCTTAGTGGGGGGGACTAGCGGGAGTCGCAATGAGCAGTTCTTC
NA	NA	TRBV4-2	TRBJ2-2	CASSQGSPGELFF	TGTGCCAGCAGCCAAGGCTCGCCCGGGGAGCTGTTTTTT
many	NA	TRBV5-1	TRBJ2-7	CASSLAVSYEQYF	TGCGCCAGCAGCTTGGCAGTTTCCTACGAGCAGTACTTC
few	TRBD2	TRBV12-3/TRBV12-4	TRBJ2-2	CASSRGSGGANTGELFF	TGTGCCAGCAGTAGGGGGTCGGGGGGGGCGAACACCGGGGAGCTGTTTTTT
few	TRBD1	TRBV24-1	TRBJ2-3	CATSETPGQGTDTQYF	TGTGCCACCAGTGAGACGCCGGGACAGGGGACAGATACGCAGTATTTT
few	NA	TRBV20-1	TRBJ2-7	CSALQGPSYEQYF	TGCAGTGCTCTACAGGGACCCTCCTACGAGCAGTACTTC
few	NA	TRBV6-1	TRBJ2-1	CASQGPSSYNEQFF	TGTGCCAGCCAGGGACCGAGCTCCTACAATGAGCAGTTCTTC
NA	TRBD1	TRBV7-2	TRBJ1-2	CASSFTGGSGYTF	TGTGCCAGCAGCTTCACAGGGGGCTCTGGCTACACCTTC
few	TRBD2	TRBV11-3	TRBJ2-3	CASSFLAGPVDDTQYF	TGTGCCAGCAGCTTCCTAGCGGGACCCGTTGACGATACGCAGTATTTT
NA	NA	TRBV4-3	TRBJ1-5	CASSLKVGQPQHF	TGCGCCAGCAGCCTAAAAGTCGGTCAGCCCCAGCATTTT
few	NA	TRBV12-3/TRBV12-4	TRBJ2-6	CASSFRASGANVLTF	TGTGCCAGCAGTTTCAGGGCTTCTGGGGCCAACGTCCTGACTTTC
few	TRBD1	TRBV6-2/TRBV6-3	TRBJ2-6	CASSYRTGVPSGANVLTF	TGTGCCAGCAGTTACCGGACAGGGGTTCCCTCTGGGGCCAACGTCCTGACTTTC
many	NA	TRBV4-1	TRBJ1-4	CASSHYDRDNEKLFF	TGCGCCAGCAGCCACTACGACAGAGATAATGAAAAACTGTTTTTT
NA	NA	TRBV10-3	TRBJ1-6	CAISKTGAAYNSPLHF	TGTGCCATCAGTAAAACAGGCGCGGCCTATAATTCACCCCTCCACTTT
few	TRBD1	TRBV3-1	TRBJ1-2	CASSQRPGQGGRGYTF	TGTGCCAGCAGCCAACGGCCGGGACAGGGGGGTCGAGGCTACACCTTC
NA	TRBD2	TRBV7-2	TRBJ2-1	CASSAGVGEQFF	TGTGCCAGCAGCGCGGGGGTTGGTGAGCAGTTCTTC
many	NA	TRBV29-1	TRBJ2-7	CSVDAGTIHEQYF	TGCAGCGTTGACGCGGGGACGATCCACGAGCAGTACTTC
NA	NA	TRBV6-1	TRBJ1-2	CASSEQGGGGYTF	TGTGCCAGCAGTGAACAGGGAGGAGGTGGCTACACCTTC
few	TRBD2	TRBV24-1	TRBJ2-1	CATSDRNSGRSREQFF	TGTGCCACCAGTGATCGAAATAGCGGGAGAAGTCGTGAGCAGTTCTTC